The clone carrying this TCR beta chain was seen a handful of times. The data belong to a study of blood T cell repertoires in COVID-19. Overall study: COVID-19 samples collected from the United States, Italy and Spain covered acute and convalescent phases.

The ends lost 5 bases at V and 6 bases at J; junction bases unmatched: 9. Germline-derived CDR1 and CDR2 are LNHDA and SQIVND (reference sequence). This CDR3 has 15 amino acids. TCRdb's copy holds only in-frame clones and misses some; the assay was immunoSEQ multiplex PCR. In the table there are about 220,000 clones, approximately 78% of which are singletons. The chain joins TRBV19 to TRBJ1-5, with 8 bases identical to TRBD1. The clonotype comes from a woman older than 75 with COVID-19, enrolled during active disease. The sample consisted of peripheral blood. The CDR3 is CASSSRQGKGQPQHF. CDR3 bases: TGTGCCAGTAGTTCCCGACAGGGGAAGGGTCAGCCCCAGCATTTT.